This T cell receptor (beta chain) was identified in a study of blood T cell repertoires in COVID-19. Study summary: Material from acute and convalescent COVID-19 was sourced from the United States, Italy and Spain. The analysed material was cDNA or gDNA that came from T cells, B-cell-depleted T cells, or PBMCs.

Seattle cases were enrolled at active infection and followed longitudinally. CDR1 is MNHEY and CDR2 is SVGAGI in the germline V gene. This CDR3 is built from 13 residues. Trimming removed 7 bases from V and 1 base from J; junction bases left unmatched: 1. In the original processing: Cell counts per sample came from amplifying reference gene primers. Only in-frame clones appear in the TCRdb table, and some are missing; sequencing was by immunoSEQ multiplex PCR. V, J and clone size are those of that table, while D and trimming were read from the DNA. The sample yields about 170,000 clones, roughly 81% seen once.

The chain is built from TRBV6-5 and TRBJ2-3; TRBD1 matches at 8 bases. The TCR sequence derives from a woman of 80 years or more with COVID-19, enrolled during active disease. Sample: peripheral blood. CDR3 bases: TGTGCCAGCATGGACAGGGGCACAGATACGCAGTATTTT. It is translated as CASMDRGTDTQYF.